This T cell receptor (beta chain) was identified during a study of shared clonotypes between healthy human individuals. Looked up from germline, CDR1 is MGHRA and CDR2 is YSYEKL. V was pared by 0 bases and J by 9 bases, with 9 bases between. The CDR3 runs 13 residues. The data were produced by immunoSEQ multiplex PCR, yet TCRdb's version contains in-frame clones alone and is incomplete. The sample has around 2.1 million clones, about 93% seen once. CD45RO negativity and positive selection for CCR7 defined naive CD8 cells, a population that excluded terminally differentiated effector memory CD45RA+ cells.

The V gene is TRBV4-1, the J gene TRBJ2-1; D gene ambiguous. Sequenced sample: naive CD8+ T cells from PBMCs. The TCR was taken from a man between 18 and 35 years old in good health. Some clones in this sample may be carry-over from other donors' samples. Here the CDR3 DNA reads TGCGCCAGCAGCCAAGATAACGAGAGTGAGCAGTTCTTC. Translation: CASSQDNESEQFF.